This T cell receptor (beta chain) was retrieved from a study of Ad26.COV2.S vaccination and SARS-CoV-2 variants. As for the study in general: Trial arm assignment for the donor was COV1001 Ad26.COV2.S.

This clone turned up a few times. Its specificity is not known. Measured with immunoSEQ multiplex PCR; TCRdb has only the in-frame clones, and not every one. The profile shows more than 300,000 clones, about 88% of them singletons. Overall study results and limits: Measurement of non-spike TCR breadth gave similar results in vaccine and placebo recipients.

As for treatment: roughly 19 received Ad26.COV2.S at low or high dose, single or two shots; 5 received placebo; per-sample allocation not given. The study sampled participants on day 63 after the first vaccine or placebo injection. Within Boston, the person who donated was an adult of 18-55 years. This CDR3 comprises 15 residues. From germline, CDR1 is LNHNV and CDR2 YYDKDF (reference sequence). V was cut by 4 bases and J by 7 bases, with 19 bases left in between. The sample was peripheral blood, taken in a trial of Ad26.COV2.S vaccine versus placebo. The origin of this receptor is a person aged 18-65 years who received the Ad26.COV2.S COVID-19 vaccine or a placebo. The J gene is TRBJ1-1, the V gene TRBV15; D gene ambiguous. CDR3 loop: CATSTAQGRWNEAFF. For the CDR3, the DNA is TGTGCCACCAGCACGGCGCAAGGCAGGTGGAATGAAGCTTTCTTT.